The 23 T cell receptor beta chains given below trace back to one sample, sequenced in a study of post-analysis software for immune sequencing data. These receptors have no identified antigens. The authors incorporated unique molecular identifiers into the TCR beta cDNA libraries. TCRdb reanalysed the PCR reads using MiXCR and keeps one entry per CDR3 protein. Here the sample spans hundreds of thousands of distinct CDR3 sequences, approximately 34% being singletons. General study findings and limits: About 5 TRBV segments occurring more often in patients than controls included TRBV5-6, TRBV5-1 and TRBV20-1.

Sequenced: blood. These receptors all come from a girl between 5 and 17 years old with multiple sclerosis.

The V call is TRBV4-1, the J call TRBJ1-5, with a tentative D call TRBD1 (6 bases). The CDR3 loop spans 16 amino acids. Germline assignment: CDR1 MGHRA and CDR2 YSYEKL. V lost 0 bases and J lost 4, with 13 bases in between. CDR3 amino acids: CASSQDPGTWNQPQHF. CDR3 DNA: TGCGCCAGCAGCCAAGATCCCGGGACATGGAATCAGCCCCAGCATTTT.

The V gene is TRBV12-3 or TRBV12-4, the J gene TRBJ2-3; 10 bases are a match to TRBD1. Germline trimming cut 5 bases from V and 5 bases from J; bases unmatched to any gene: 7. The CDR3 consists of 15 residues. The CDR3 here is CASSHLGTGEDTQYF. The DNA for the CDR3 is TGTGCCAGCAGTCACCTCGGGACAGGGGAAGATACGCAGTATTTT.

This chain connects TRBV4-3 to TRBJ2-3, with D perhaps matching TRBD1 (6 bases). CDR3 length: 16 amino acids. The V gene lost 4 bases and the J gene lost 2 bases, with 16 bases spanning the gap. Per germline, CDR1 LGHNA and CDR2 YSLEER. CDR3: CASSRRGAGDTDTQYF. For the CDR3, the DNA is TGCGCCAGCAGCCGAAGGGGCGCAGGGGACACAGATACGCAGTATTTT.

This clonotype has more than one count but fewer than ten. The J gene is TRBJ2-3, the V gene TRBV6-5; D remains ambiguous. The CDR3 is 15 residues long. With 8 bases removed from V and 3 bases from J, the gap between germline ends came to 18 bases. Germline V gives CDR1 MNHEY, CDR2 SVGAGI. The DNA of the CDR3 is TGTGCCAGCCGACGTTCATGGGGTAAAACAGATACGCAGTATTTT. Translated: CASRRSWGKTDTQYF.

This clonotype was observed at least ten times. The CDR3 sequence: CASSLGQANYGYTF. CDR3 nucleotides: TGTGCCAGCAGCTTGGGACAGGCTAACTATGGCTACACCTTC. This chain joins TRBV5-5 and TRBJ1-2; D possibly corresponds to TRBD1 (6 bases). CDR3 length: 14 amino acids. V was pared by 0 bases and J by 0 bases, with 6 bases between. Germline CDR1 is SGHKS and CDR2 is YYEKEE (reference sequence). The full variable domain, rest sourced from reference TRBV5-5 and TRBJ1-2, is DAGVTQSPTHLIKTRGQQVTLRCSPISGHKSVSWYQQVLGQGPQFIFQYYEKEERGRGNFPDRFSARQFPNYSSELNVNALLLGDSALYLCASSLGQANYGYTFGSGTRLTVV.

The chain has TRBV20-1 and TRBJ2-6; no definite D call. V was trimmed by 3 bases and J by 2 bases, leaving 5 bases between them. CDR3 length equals 13 residues. The germline CDR1 and CDR2 sequences are DFQATT and SNEGSKA (reference sequence). The CDR3 loop is CSASYPGANVLTF. The CDR3 DNA reads TGCAGTGCTAGTTACCCTGGGGCCAACGTCCTGACTTTC.

A few counts support this clonotype. One base away lies a much larger clone, so this may be a sequencing read error. The rearrangement uses TRBV24-1 and TRBJ2-5; TRBD1 matches 10 bases. The J segment lost 11 bases and the V segment lost 7 bases, leaving 12 bases of the junction unmatched. The germline CDR1 and CDR2 sequences are KGHDR and SFDVKD. This CDR3 is 14 amino acids long. CDR3: CATRPPGQGREQYF. The CDR3 DNA follows: TGTGCCACCAGGCCCCCGGGACAGGGGAGAGAGCAGTACTTC.

This clonotype showed up just a few times. The chain employs TRBV4-1 and TRBJ1-4, with 9 bases that match TRBD1. Germline CDR1 and CDR2: MGHRA and YSYEKL. V trimming: 2 bases; J trimming: 7 bases; junction bases outside the gene matches: 5. The CDR3 spans 15 residues. The CDR3 DNA is TGCGCCAGCAGCCAACCCGGGACAGGGAGTGAAAAACTGTTTTTT. It specifies CASSQPGTGSEKLFF.

At least ten counts were recorded for this clonotype. The V call is TRBV6-9, the J call TRBJ1-6; no firm D call. The CDR3 extends over 14 amino acids. CDR1 and CDR2 (germline): MNHGY, SVAAGI. The V gene lost 3 bases and the J gene lost 4 bases, with 7 bases spanning the gap. CDR3 region: CASSYRPYNSPLHF. Here the CDR3 DNA reads TGTGCCAGCAGTTACCGGCCTTATAATTCACCCCTCCACTTT.

Ten or more counts support this clonotype. The rearrangement uses TRBV12-5 and TRBJ2-3, with TRBD2 as a possible D gene (6 bases). This CDR3 region has 14 residues. CDR1 is LGHNT, CDR2 FRNRAP, per germline. V dropped 2 bases and J dropped 6 bases, with 12 bases sitting between them. The CDR3 region has the DNA TGTGCTAGTGGTTTGTACGGCCGGGAGGATACGCAGTATTTT. Amino acids: CASGLYGREDTQYF.

This clonotype was recorded many times. The CDR3 sequence: CASSVGPEQFF. For the CDR3, the DNA is TGCGCCAGCAGCGTGGGACCCGAGCAGTTCTTC. This chain uses TRBV5-1 with TRBJ2-1; D may match TRBD1 or TRBD2 (5 bases each). This CDR3 has 11 residues. Germline V lookup: CDR1 SGHRS, CDR2 YFSETQ. Trimming removed 4 bases from V and 10 bases from J, with 9 bases in between.

Written as DNA, the CDR3 is TGTGCCATCAGTGAAGGACTAGCGGGCAATGAGCAGTTCTTC. This gives the protein CAISEGLAGNEQFF. The chain combines TRBV10-3 with TRBJ2-1, with 11 positions matching TRBD2. Per germline, CDR1 ENHRY and CDR2 SYGVKD. The CDR3 sequence is 14 residues long. Unmatched junction bases numbered 1, after V lost 3 bases and J lost 6 bases.

This clonotype was counted only a few times. V is TRBV6-4 and J is TRBJ2-2; 7 nucleotides line up with TRBD1. Germline assignment: CDR1 MRHNA and CDR2 SNTAGT. J was trimmed by 3 bases and V by 4 bases; bases with no gene match: 14. The CDR3 is made up of 18 amino acids. The CDR3 sequence is CASSGALSGTVDTGELFF. The DNA for the CDR3 is TGTGCCAGCAGTGGAGCCCTCTCCGGGACAGTTGACACCGGGGAGCTGTTTTTT.

This clonotype was recorded many times. This chain uses TRBV7-2 with TRBJ2-7, with D perhaps TRBD2 (5 bases). The CDR3 extends over 15 amino acids. V dropped 1 base and J dropped 0 bases, with 10 bases sitting between them. In germline, CDR1 is SGHTA, CDR2 FQGNSA. The CDR3 nucleotides read TGTGCCAGCAGCTTAGATGGGCGGGCCTCCTACGAGCAGTACTTC. This codes for CASSLDGRASYEQYF.

This clonotype was detected only a few times. V and J are TRBV20-1 and TRBJ1-5; 11 bases align to TRBD1. CDR1 DFQATT and CDR2 SNEGSKA come from the germline V gene (reference sequence). The CDR3 covers 14 residues. The trim removed 3 bases at V and 6 bases at J, leaving 4 bases unmatched. CDR3 nucleotides: TGCAGTGCTAGCAGGACAGGGGGCGGTCAGCCCCAGCATTTT. Protein: CSASRTGGGQPQHF.

This clonotype was recorded once. The CDR3 loop reads CASSPDSYNTDTQYF. CDR3 coding DNA: TGTGCCAGCAGCCCCGACAGTTACAACACAGATACGCAGTATTTT. The chain employs TRBV12-3 or TRBV12-4 and TRBJ2-3; TRBD1 is a possible D gene (5 bases). The CDR3 is 15 amino acids. Deletions cut 6 bases from V and 2 bases from J, with 15 bases between.

This clonotype came up many times. The chain couples TRBV4-2 to TRBJ2-1; 9 bases match TRBD2. The V gene's germline CDR1 is LGHNA and CDR2 YNFKEQ. CDR3 length: 15 amino acids. With V trimmed by 1 base and J by 4 bases, 2 bases remained unmatched. The CDR3 here is CASSQVSGGYNEQFF. Written as DNA, the CDR3 is TGTGCCAGCAGCCAAGTCAGCGGGGGGTACAATGAGCAGTTCTTC.

This clonotype was observed at least ten times. The chain is built from TRBV27 and TRBJ1-6, with D unclear. Germline values: CDR1 MNHEY, CDR2 SMNVEV (reference sequence). The V end was cut by 6 bases, the J end by 5 bases, with 11 bases between. This CDR3 spans 14 amino acids. Here the CDR3 reads CASRETGNNSPLHF. For the CDR3, the DNA is TGTGCCAGCAGGGAGACGGGGAATAATTCACCCCTCCACTTT.

This clonotype was picked up many times. The chain links TRBV21-1 to TRBJ2-6; the listed D gene, TRBD1, was not tested against the DNA. TRBV21-1 is designated a pseudogene. The CDR3 is 15 residues long. CDR3: CASSKDNGGANVLTF. The CDR3 nucleotides are TGTGCCAGCAGCAAGGACAATGGCGGGGCCAACGTCCTGACTTTC.

The V gene is TRBV30, the J gene TRBJ2-1; the match to TRBD2 covers 7 bases. Germline CDR1 is GTSNPN and CDR2 is SVGIG (reference sequence). The CDR3 runs 13 residues. V lost 4 bases to trimming and J lost 4 bases; unmatched junction nucleotides: 4. Here the CDR3 DNA reads TGTGCCTGGAAGGGGACTACATACAATGAGCAGTTCTTC. It encodes CAWKGTTYNEQFF. The full variable domain, its missing parts supplied by reference TRBV30 and TRBJ2-1, is SQTIHQWPATLVQPVGSPLSLECTVEGTSNPNLYWYRQAAGRGLQLLFYSVGIGQISSEVPQNLSASRPQDRQFILSSKKLLLSDSGFYLCAWKGTTYNEQFFGPGTRLTVL.

This clonotype occurred many times. V and J are TRBV20-1 and TRBJ2-3; D ambiguous. This CDR3 region has 15 residues. V lost 2 bases and J lost 1, with 13 bases in between. Germline V gene sequence: CDR1 DFQATT, CDR2 SNEGSKA (reference sequence). In DNA form, the CDR3 reads TGCAGTGCTAGATTTGTCTCAAGAGGCACAGATACGCAGTATTTT. Translation gives CSARFVSRGTDTQYF.

The chain is built from TRBV24-1 and TRBJ2-5; D is undetermined. The DNA end favors TRBJ2-7, so the J call may be wrong. The CDR3 sequence is 15 residues long. CDR1 KGHDR and CDR2 SFDVKD come from the germline V gene. In nucleotides, the CDR3 is TGTGCCACCAGTGATTTCACTACAAGCTCCTACGAGCAGTACTTC. Encoded protein: CATSDFTTSSYEQYF.

This clonotype was picked up many times. The chain has TRBV4-2 and TRBJ1-1; 8 bases agree with TRBD1. The CDR3 length is 18 residues. Germline V gives CDR1 LGHNA, CDR2 YNFKEQ. V dropped 0 bases and J dropped 4; count of bases not matched to a gene: 13. CDR3: CASSQDTGQGWGGTEAFF. Written as DNA, the CDR3 is TGTGCCAGCAGCCAAGATACAGGACAGGGATGGGGTGGCACTGAAGCTTTCTTT.